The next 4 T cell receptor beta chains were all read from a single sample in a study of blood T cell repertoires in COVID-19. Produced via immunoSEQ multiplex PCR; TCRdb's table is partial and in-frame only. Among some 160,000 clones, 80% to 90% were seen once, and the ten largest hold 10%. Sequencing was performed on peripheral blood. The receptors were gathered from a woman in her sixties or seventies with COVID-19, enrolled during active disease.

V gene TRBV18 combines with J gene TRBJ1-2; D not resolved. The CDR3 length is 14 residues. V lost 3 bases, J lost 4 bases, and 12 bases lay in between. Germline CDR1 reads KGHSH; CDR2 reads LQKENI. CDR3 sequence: CASSPPGSTYGYTF. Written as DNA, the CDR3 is TGTGCCAGCTCACCCCCGGGATCCACCTATGGCTACACCTTC.

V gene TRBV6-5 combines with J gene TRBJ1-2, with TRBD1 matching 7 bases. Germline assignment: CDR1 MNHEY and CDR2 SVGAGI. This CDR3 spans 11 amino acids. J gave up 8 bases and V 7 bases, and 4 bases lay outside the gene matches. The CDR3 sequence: CASTDREGYTF. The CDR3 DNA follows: TGTGCCAGCACCGACAGGGAAGGCTACACCTTC.

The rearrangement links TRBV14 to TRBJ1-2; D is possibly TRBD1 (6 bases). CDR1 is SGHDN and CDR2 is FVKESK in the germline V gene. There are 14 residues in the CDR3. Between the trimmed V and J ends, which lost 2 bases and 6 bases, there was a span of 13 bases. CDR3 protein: CASSQSARGDGYTF. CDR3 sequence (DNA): TGTGCCAGCAGCCAATCGGCCAGGGGTGATGGCTACACCTTC.

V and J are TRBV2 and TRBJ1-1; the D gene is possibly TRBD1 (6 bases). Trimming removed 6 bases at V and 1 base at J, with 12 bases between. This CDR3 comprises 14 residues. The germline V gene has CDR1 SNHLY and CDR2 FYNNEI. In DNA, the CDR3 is TGTGCCAGCAGAAAAGGACAGACGAACACTGAAGCTTTCTTT. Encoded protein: CASRKGQTNTEAFF.